This T cell receptor (beta chain) was captured in a study of blood T cells in healthy people across ages (dated by TCRdb to 2013 to 2016). Background for the entire study: Template switching captured roughly one uniquely barcoded TCR beta cDNA molecule per two T cells in model experiments. Using deep sequencing normalized with unique cDNA molecular identifiers, the study measured how TCR beta repertoire diversity changes with age. For two donors (one aged 18 to 30 and one aged 80 or older), the study analyzed two additional independent replicas of 1 million unique cDNA reads from the same blood draw. The donors were split into four age groups: young (average around 15 years), middle-aged (39), aged (about 62) and long-lived (roughly 80). To avoid experimental bias, donors of different ages were spread randomly across the sequencing lanes.

Systemically healthy Caucasian individuals from Russia, around 38 in total and aged about 6 to 90 years, were included as donors. Each donor gave 8 to 10 milliliters of peripheral blood, drawn into EDTA-treated Vacutainer tubes. Ficoll-Paque density-gradient centrifugation was used to isolate PBMCs, with at least 7 million obtained per sample. Trizol reagent was used to extract total RNA from PBMCs, with at least 6 micrograms per sample. The percentages of naive CD45RAhigh/CD27high T cells were determined by flow cytometry on a PBMC aliquot from every donor. To note about this clonotype: The target of this receptor is not known. No qualities accompany the bases; no much larger clone lies one base away.

Here is what the overall study found, with its caveats: Compared with the aged group, the long-lived group had more naive CD4+ T cells, fewer expanded clones and increased TCR diversity, suggesting age selection. Conclusive comparison of naive and antigen-experienced compartments was prevented by the profiling of bulk unsorted PBMCs. Estimates of total diversity based on one million sequenced T cells were regarded as lower bounds and as underestimates. As age increased, observed TCR beta diversity per million T cells dropped in a roughly linear way, and a significant reduction was already evident by age 40. Observed TCR beta diversity correlated strongly with the percentage of naive T cells measured by flow cytometry. Because donor CMV infection status was unknown, age-related changes in expanded clonotypes were potentially confounded.

The cysteine opens and the phenylalanine closes a CDR3 of 13 amino acids. The sequence is cut down to CDR3 DNA, 39 bases in frame from base 1. V has 10 bases trimmed and J has 4 bases trimmed; junction bases matching no gene number 9. CDR1 and CDR2 are drawn from the germline V gene: ENHRY, SYGVKD. The library relied on 5' RACE. A second PCR of roughly 7 to 11 cycles was performed with a sample-barcoded 5' primer and a J-beta primer mix. A unique molecular identifier was introduced onto each TCR beta cDNA molecule by a template-switch 5' adaptor carrying 12 random nucleotides. Each sample yielded at least 3 million CDR3-containing paired-end reads. The Mint cDNA synthesis kit, primed by a TRBC-specific oligonucleotide, was used to synthesize first-strand cDNA from all RNA. All cDNA was treated with uracil-DNA glycosylase and then went through a first 18-cycle PCR with the universal primers M1SS and BC2_uni_R. Turning to the authors' computational methods: For normalization, 1 million high-quality reads were randomly selected from each sample, with every read carrying a distinct molecular identifier. Reads with shared molecular identifiers were discarded instead of being binned into consensus sequences. MiTCR, set to a Q25 quality threshold and the strictest error-elimination algorithm, was used for CDR3 identification, clonotype clustering and error correction. A nonparametric unseen species model with Euler transformation was used to estimate lower-bound total TCR beta diversity. The public reads were quality trimmed at Q25 with fastp and then assembled into clones with MiXCR by TCRdb, keeping productive beta chains. For every CDR3 protein sequence, its rows merge into one entry that carries the most common genes and DNA. TCRdb assigned the V and J calls; the authors' analysis was not used. The sample profile shows fewer than 2 million distinct CDR3 sequences; approximately 40% of them were found once. The ten largest clonotypes hold under 30% of the sample.

The chain employs TRBV10-3 and TRBJ1-2, with 7 bases matching TRBD1. Material: blood. The TCR sequence derives from a human donor in good health. In nucleotide form, the sequence is TGTGCCAGCGGGACAGAAGCTAGCTATGGCTACACCTTC. Its protein reads: CASGTEASYGYTF.